The 22 T cell receptor beta chains in this list originate from one sample, sequenced in a study of OX40 agonist ivuxolimab in advanced cancers. Profiled with immunoSEQ multiplex PCR; TCRdb holds only in-frame clones, not every one. The sample has tens of thousands of clones, around nine tenths seen once. The material sequenced was CD4+ or CD8+ T cells sorted from blood, taken in a trial of the OX40 agonist ivuxolimab. All receptors come from an adult with an advanced solid tumor such as melanoma, head and neck, liver or kidney cancer.

The chain recombines TRBV5-4 with TRBJ2-7; a weak D match, TRBD2 (7 bases). Germline CDR1 SGHNT, CDR2 YYREEE (reference sequence). V was pared by 4 bases and J by 6 bases, with 17 bases between. The CDR3 consists of 14 residues. Here the CDR3 DNA reads TGTGCCAGCAGCCCCAAGGGGGGGCAGATCGAGCAGTACTTC. Its translation: CASSPKGGQIEQYF.

V is TRBV7-8 and J is TRBJ1-1, with D unresolved. The germline V gene encodes CDR1 SGHVS and CDR2 FQNEAQ. The CDR3 sequence is 12 residues long. V shed 4 bases and J shed 6 bases, with 9 bases lying between them. The CDR3 DNA follows: TGTGCCAGCAGCTCGCCCCGGGCTGAAGCTTTCTTT. It encodes CASSSPRAEAFF.

The gene calls are TRBV27 and TRBJ1-6; TRBD1 might be the D (5 bases). This CDR3 is built from 15 residues. The V end lost 2 bases, the J end lost 8 bases, and 13 bases lay between the germline ends. Germline V gives CDR1 MNHEY, CDR2 SMNVEV (reference sequence). The CDR3 coding sequence is TGTGCCAGCAGTTTACGAGGGGTAGCCTATTCACCCCTCCACTTT. This translates into CASSLRGVAYSPLHF.

The chain couples TRBV18 to TRBJ1-4; the D gene is possibly TRBD1 (6 bases). The ends were cut back, 3 bases at V and 4 bases at J, with 15 bases in the middle. The CDR3 has 16 amino acids. Germline V gene data show CDR1 as KGHSH and CDR2 as LQKENI. The CDR3 loop is CASSPLGTPGNEKLFF. CDR3 bases: TGTGCCAGCTCACCCCTTGGGACACCGGGTAATGAAAAACTGTTTTTT.

The chain uses TRBV5-4 and TRBJ2-3; 11 bases match TRBD2. V was clipped by 4 bases and J by 2 bases; unmatched bases: 6. In germline, CDR1 is SGHNT, CDR2 YYREEE (reference sequence). This CDR3 has 16 amino acids. The CDR3 DNA reads as TGTGCCAGCAGCCAAGGGACTAGCGGCTTCACAGATACGCAGTATTTT. It specifies CASSQGTSGFTDTQYF.

This chain links TRBV5-1 with TRBJ2-1, with 7 bases that match TRBD2. Germline assignment: CDR1 SGHRS and CDR2 YFSETQ. This CDR3 spans 15 amino acids. V was pared by 3 bases and J by 4 bases, with 7 bases of the junction left unmatched. The CDR3 DNA reads TGCGCCAGCAGCTGGGGCGGGAGAGGTTACAATGAGCAGTTCTTC. It specifies CASSWGGRGYNEQFF.

This chain connects TRBV19 to TRBJ2-2, with D maybe TRBD1 (6 bases). V was trimmed by 6 bases and J by 5 bases, leaving 13 bases between them. The CDR3 consists of 14 residues. Germline V CDR1 and CDR2: LNHDA, SQIVND (reference sequence). The CDR3 DNA follows: TGTGCCAGTAGCTACGGGACACTTACCGGGGAGCTGTTTTTT. Translating it yields CASSYGTLTGELFF.

The chain recombines TRBV7-2 with TRBJ2-5; 8 bases fit TRBD1. This CDR3 is built from 14 residues. From germline, CDR1 is SGHTA and CDR2 FQGNSA. Losses at the gene ends were 5 bases for V and 5 bases for J; bases not matched to a gene: 7. For the CDR3, the DNA is TGTGCCAGCAGCCAGACAGGGGTTCAGGAGACCCAGTACTTC. It is translated as CASSQTGVQETQYF.

This clone was seen more than once but under ten times. The CDR3 bases are TGTGCCAGCAGCCAAATTTGGAATTCACCCCTCCACTTT. Encoded protein: CASSQIWNSPLHF. This chain connects TRBV7-2 to TRBJ1-6; D ambiguous. The V gene's germline CDR1 is SGHTA and CDR2 FQGNSA. The germline V and J ends were trimmed by 5 bases and 7 bases, with 9 bases remaining between them. This CDR3 region has 13 residues.

The count of this clone is one. The rearrangement links TRBV6-1 to TRBJ1-1; no clear D. CDR1 MNHNS and CDR2 SASEGT come from the germline V gene. The CDR3 is 15 residues long. V was cut by 7 bases and J by 2 bases, with 17 bases left in between. CDR3 loop: CASTKDHRPNTEAFF. DNA of the CDR3: TGTGCCAGCACCAAGGATCACCGCCCCAACACTGAAGCTTTCTTT.

DNA of the CDR3: TGCGCCAGCAGTGATGGGAATACCGGGGAGCTGTTTTTT. Amino acid sequence: CASSDGNTGELFF. This chain joins TRBV10-2 and TRBJ2-2; D uncertain. V gave up 3 bases and J gave up 5 bases, with 7 bases separating them. Looked up from germline, CDR1 is WSHSY and CDR2 is SAAADI. The CDR3 consists of 13 residues.

The gene calls are TRBV5-4 and TRBJ1-2; the match to TRBD1 covers 9 bases. Germline values: CDR1 SGHNT, CDR2 YYREEE (reference sequence). V was clipped by 4 bases and J by 8 bases; unmatched bases: 9. The CDR3 runs to 14 residues. The CDR3 bases are TGTGCCAGCAGCCCGGGACAGGGAGGTTTCGGCTACACCTTC. Its protein is CASSPGQGGFGYTF.

The genes are TRBV5-5 and TRBJ2-7; TRBD1 matches at 9 bases. The CDR3 runs to 15 residues. With V trimmed by 5 bases and J by 3 bases, 9 bases remained unmatched. Germline CDR1 and CDR2: SGHKS and YYEKEE (reference sequence). CDR3 in DNA: TGTGCCAGCAGGACCTCCGGGACAGGGATCTACGAGCAGTACTTC. Translating it yields CASRTSGTGIYEQYF. Together with reference TRBV5-5 and TRBJ2-7, the CDR3 gives the full variable domain: DAGVTQSPTHLIKTRGQQVTLRCSPISGHKSVSWYQQVLGQGPQFIFQYYEKEERGRGNFPDRFSARQFPNYSSELNVNALLLGDSALYLCASRTSGTGIYEQYFGPGTRLTVT.

The chain joins TRBV7-8 to TRBJ1-1; 9 bases fit TRBD1. Germline loops: CDR1 SGHVS, CDR2 FQNEAQ. Losses at the gene ends were 4 bases for V and 1 base for J; bases not matched to a gene: 7. This CDR3 spans 16 amino acids. The CDR3 DNA reads TGTGCCAGCAGCTCTGGGACAGGGAAGAAGAACACTGAAGCTTTCTTT. Translating it yields CASSSGTGKKNTEAFF.

CDR3 DNA sequence: TGTGCCATCAGTGGGGGACTAGCGGGAGAGAAGAATGAGCAGTTCTTC. It is translated as CAISGGLAGEKNEQFF. The rearrangement links TRBV10-3 to TRBJ2-1, with 14 bases matching TRBD2. From germline, CDR1 is ENHRY and CDR2 SYGVKD. The V and J ends lost 4 bases and 7 bases, in that order; junction bases with no gene match: 6. The CDR3 is made up of 16 amino acids.

The gene calls are TRBV7-3 and TRBJ1-1; D not certain. Trimming removed 5 bases from V and 0 bases from J, with 13 bases in between. Germline V lookup: CDR1 SGHTA, CDR2 FQGTGA. CDR3 length equals 15 residues. In DNA, the CDR3 is TGTGCCAGCAGCCCCGCGGTTCGTTTGAACACTGAAGCTTTCTTT. Its protein product is CASSPAVRLNTEAFF. Looking up the rest from reference TRBV7-3 and TRBJ1-1 gives the full variable domain: GAGVSQTPSNKVTEKGKYVELRCDPISGHTALYWYRQSLGQGPEFLIYFQGTGAADDSGLPNDRFFAVRPEGSVSTLKIQRTERGDSAVYLCASSPAVRLNTEAFFGQGTRLTVV.

V gene TRBV27 combines with J gene TRBJ2-2; D may be TRBD1 (6 bases). Germline CDR1 reads MNHEY; CDR2 reads SMNVEV (reference sequence). V lost 2 bases and J lost 1, with 20 bases in between. The CDR3 spans 19 residues. The CDR3 sequence is CASSLKQSYRAGNTGELFF. Written as DNA, the CDR3 is TGTGCCAGCAGTTTAAAGCAATCCTACAGGGCGGGGAACACCGGGGAGCTGTTTTTT.

The V call is TRBV6-1, the J call TRBJ2-7; D may match TRBD1 or TRBD2 (6 bases each). The CDR3 extends over 15 amino acids. Germline V lookup: CDR1 MNHNS, CDR2 SASEGT. The V gene lost 6 bases and the J gene lost 2 bases, with 17 bases spanning the gap. The CDR3 DNA reads as TGTGCCAGCAGCAAAGGGGGGCTTGGAGCCTACGAGCAGTACTTC. Translating it yields CASSKGGLGAYEQYF.

The CDR3 nucleotides read TGCAGCATCTATAGCGGGAGGGTGTACAATGAGCAGTTCTTC. Amino acids: CSIYSGRVYNEQFF. The chain combines TRBV29-1 with TRBJ2-1; TRBD2 matches 11 bases. The ends lost 8 bases at V and 4 bases at J; junction bases unmatched: 7. CDR1 and CDR2 from the germline V gene are SQVTM and ANQGSEA. The CDR3 length is 14 residues.

This chain connects TRBV5-4 to TRBJ2-1, with unresolved D. Germline CDR1 is SGHNT and CDR2 is YYREEE (reference sequence). This CDR3 is built from 13 residues. The germline V and J ends were trimmed by 4 bases and 6 bases, with 11 bases remaining between them. The CDR3, as DNA: TGTGCCAGCAGCACGGACGTTGCCAATGAGCAGTTCTTC. This sequence encodes CASSTDVANEQFF.

The chain employs TRBV9 and TRBJ1-3; D is uncertain. CDR3 length: 13 residues. Germline CDR1 SGDLS, CDR2 YYNGEE. The germline V and J ends were trimmed by 7 bases and 0 bases, with 8 bases remaining between them. The CDR3: CASGRVSGNTIYF. In DNA form, the CDR3 reads TGTGCCAGCGGCCGGGTCTCTGGAAACACCATATATTTT.

The genes are TRBV6-4 and TRBJ2-2; TRBD1 is a possible D gene (6 bases). The CDR3 spans 14 residues. The V end lost 10 bases, the J end lost 5 bases, and 17 bases lay between the germline ends. Germline CDR1 MRHNA, CDR2 SNTAGT. The CDR3 loop reads CATRQQGGTGELFF. CDR3 DNA sequence: TGTGCCACCAGACAACAGGGTGGGACCGGGGAGCTGTTTTTT.